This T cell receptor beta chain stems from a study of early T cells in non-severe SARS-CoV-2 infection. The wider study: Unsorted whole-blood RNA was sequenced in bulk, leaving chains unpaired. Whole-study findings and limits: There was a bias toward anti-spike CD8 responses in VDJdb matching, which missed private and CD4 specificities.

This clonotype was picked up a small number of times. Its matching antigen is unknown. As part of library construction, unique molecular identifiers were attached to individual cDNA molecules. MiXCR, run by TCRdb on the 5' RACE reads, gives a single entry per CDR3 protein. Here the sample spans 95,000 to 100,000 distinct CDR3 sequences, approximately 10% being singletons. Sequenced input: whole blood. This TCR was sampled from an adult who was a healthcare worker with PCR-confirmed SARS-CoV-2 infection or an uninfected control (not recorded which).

CDR3 region: CASSWRRDRGKGTEAFF. CDR3 DNA: TGTGCCAGCAGCTGGCGACGGGACAGGGGGAAGGGCACTGAAGCTTTCTTT. This chain connects TRBV7-2 to TRBJ1-1; 11 bases line up with TRBD1. The V gene end was trimmed by 4 bases and the J gene end by 4 bases; junction bases not matched to a gene: 11. This CDR3 has 17 amino acids. Per germline, CDR1 SGHTA and CDR2 FQGNSA.